A single sample gave rise to the 27 T cell receptor beta chains below, sequenced in a study of blood T cell repertoires in COVID-19. The repertoire was sequenced with immunoSEQ multiplex PCR; TCRdb's copy has only in-frame clones and lacks some. Counted here are 150,000 to 200,000 clones, 86% occurring once; the ten biggest clones make up roughly 11%. Sequences were obtained from peripheral blood. Every receptor here comes from a woman aged 60-75 years with COVID-19, enrolled during active disease.

The chain is built from TRBV29-1 and TRBJ1-1, with 7 bases fitting TRBD1. Germline CDR1 and CDR2: SQVTM and ANQGSEA. The CDR3 is 13 amino acids. V shed 7 bases and J 3 bases; nucleotides not matched to a gene: 8. CDR3 bases: TGCAGCGGACGACAGGGAAGGGACACTGAAGCTTTCTTT. Translating gives CSGRQGRDTEAFF.

The chain carries TRBV28 and TRBJ2-7; D remains ambiguous. The CDR3 covers 11 residues. Germline V gene data show CDR1 as MDHEN and CDR2 as SYDVKM. Trimming took off 1 base at V and 9 bases at J, with 7 bases between the two ends. This CDR3 reads CASSLSRRQYF. CDR3 sequence (DNA): TGTGCCAGCAGTTTATCTAGAAGGCAGTACTTC.

The chain links TRBV11-3 to TRBJ1-4; no definite D call. Per the germline V gene, CDR1 is SGHNT and CDR2 is YENEEA. The germline V and J ends were trimmed by 0 bases and 10 bases, with 9 bases remaining between them. The CDR3 covers 13 residues. In nucleotides, the CDR3 is TGTGCCAGCAGCTTAGATGAGGGAAGAAAACTGTTTTTT. It yields the protein CASSLDEGRKLFF.

The rearrangement links TRBV6-5 to TRBJ2-7; 8 bases align to TRBD2. CDR3 length: 15 residues. CDR1 and CDR2 from the germline V gene are MNHEY and SVGAGI. J was trimmed by 2 bases and V by 2 bases; bases with no gene match: 5. This CDR3 is CASSYRAGGPYEQYF. The CDR3 DNA follows: TGTGCCAGCAGTTACCGGGCGGGAGGCCCCTACGAGCAGTACTTC.

Concerning this clone: The same CDR3 can be traced to other DNA sequences in this sample. This chain connects TRBV19 to TRBJ1-5; 10 nucleotides line up with TRBD1. This CDR3 region has 15 residues. V dropped 3 bases and J dropped 6; count of bases not matched to a gene: 5. Germline V gene sequence: CDR1 LNHDA, CDR2 SQIVND (reference sequence). Written as DNA, the CDR3 is TGTGCCAGTAGTATTCCGGGACAGGGGACTCAGCCCCAGCATTTT. Its translation: CASSIPGQGTQPQHF.

The rearrangement joins TRBV19 to TRBJ1-5; 7 nucleotides match TRBD1. The CDR3 consists of 16 residues. Germline CDR1 is LNHDA and CDR2 is SQIVND (reference sequence). Trimming cost V 4 bases and J 0 bases; bases outside gene matches: 6. The CDR3 is CASSTNQGVSNQPQHF. The CDR3 DNA follows: TGTGCCAGTAGTACAAACCAGGGGGTTAGCAATCAGCCCCAGCATTTT.

The V and J genes are TRBV28 and TRBJ2-5; no firm D call. This CDR3 spans 12 amino acids. Germline V gives CDR1 MDHEN, CDR2 SYDVKM. V was shortened by 5 bases and J by 5 bases, with 9 bases between the two germline ends. CDR3 bases: TGTGCCAGCAGTGATAGCCTGGAGACCCAGTACTTC. Translating gives CASSDSLETQYF.

This chain uses TRBV7-2 with TRBJ1-1; 7 bases are shared with TRBD1. This CDR3 is 14 amino acids long. CDR1 SGHTA and CDR2 FQGNSA come from the germline V gene. Trimming took 3 bases from V and 0 from J; bases not matched to a gene: 1. CDR3 in DNA: TGTGCCAGCAGCTTGGGACAGATGAACACTGAAGCTTTCTTT. Translated, it gives CASSLGQMNTEAFF.

This chain connects TRBV6-2 or TRBV6-3 to TRBJ2-1, with TRBD2 matching over 9 bases. The CDR3 runs to 16 residues. V trimming: 2 bases; J trimming: 2 bases; junction bases outside the gene matches: 4. CDR1 is MNHEY and CDR2 is SVGEGT in the germline V gene. The CDR3 bases are TGTGCCAGCAGTTACCCAGCGGGAGGCCCCTACAATGAGCAGTTCTTC. Protein: CASSYPAGGPYNEQFF.

This clone appeared a single time. The chain joins TRBV4-3 to TRBJ2-2, with D unclear. The CDR3 runs 13 residues. Germline CDR1 reads LGHNA; CDR2 reads YSLEER. Trimming removed 5 bases from V and 6 bases from J, with 10 bases in between. DNA for the CDR3: TGCGCCAGCAGCATGGCCAGCGCCGGGGAGCTGTTTTTT. Protein sequence: CASSMASAGELFF.

This clone has a single count. V is TRBV7-9 and J is TRBJ1-5; D is unclear. V was clipped by 0 bases and J by 3 bases, with 15 bases between them. Germline V gene sequence: CDR1 SEHNR, CDR2 FQNEAQ (reference sequence). The CDR3 has 17 residues. The CDR3 protein is CASSLASGGRFNQPQHF. CDR3 nucleotide sequence: TGTGCCAGCAGCTTAGCATCGGGAGGACGGTTCAATCAGCCCCAGCATTTT.

The chain recombines TRBV7-2 with TRBJ2-7; 8 bases align to TRBD2. CDR3 length: 14 amino acids. Germline CDR1 SGHTA, CDR2 FQGNSA. With 4 bases clipped from V and 4 bases from J, the junction kept 6 bases outside the gene matches. The CDR3 loop reads CASSSSGRLYEQYF. DNA of the CDR3: TGTGCCAGCAGCTCAAGCGGGAGACTGTACGAGCAGTACTTC.

The V and J genes are TRBV18 and TRBJ2-3; the match to TRBD2 covers 9 bases. The CDR3 has 17 residues. Trimming cost V 1 base and J 1 base; bases outside gene matches: 6. Germline CDR1 KGHSH, CDR2 LQKENI. DNA of the CDR3: TGTGCCAGCTCACCACAGCCAAGGACTAGCGGCACAGATACGCAGTATTTT. As protein: CASSPQPRTSGTDTQYF.

The chain recombines TRBV11-2 with TRBJ1-5, with 8 bases matching TRBD1. The V gene end was trimmed by 5 bases and the J gene end by 6 bases; junction bases not matched to a gene: 9. From germline, CDR1 is SGHAT and CDR2 FQNNGV. This CDR3 has 15 residues. CDR3 sequence reads: CASSQTGAGGQPQHF. DNA of the CDR3: TGTGCCAGCAGCCAGACAGGGGCGGGCGGTCAGCCCCAGCATTTT.

The chain carries TRBV28 and TRBJ1-2, with 8 bases matching TRBD1. The germline CDR1 and CDR2 sequences are MDHEN and SYDVKM. This CDR3 spans 15 amino acids. V gave up 3 bases and J gave up 1 base; unmatched junction bases: 4. CDR3 protein: CASSLGQVLNYGYTF. The CDR3 nucleotides are TGTGCCAGCAGTTTGGGACAGGTCCTTAACTATGGCTACACCTTC.

This chain connects TRBV19 to TRBJ1-4; D gene ambiguous. CDR3 size: 15 residues. V was trimmed by 4 bases and J by 8 bases, leaving 17 bases between them. Per germline, CDR1 LNHDA and CDR2 SQIVND (reference sequence). The CDR3 reads CASSRLGDEREKLFF. CDR3 sequence (DNA): TGTGCCAGTAGTAGGCTCGGAGATGAGAGGGAAAAACTGTTTTTT.

The genes are TRBV4-1 and TRBJ1-5; D unclear. The CDR3 totals 17 residues. Germline values: CDR1 MGHRA, CDR2 YSYEKL. Trimming took 3 bases from V and 1 from J, leaving 16 bases between them. Here the CDR3 reads CASSQGVGRASNQPQHF. CDR3 coding DNA: TGCGCCAGCAGCCAGGGCGTTGGGAGGGCGAGCAATCAGCCCCAGCATTTT.

This clone occurred once. The CDR3 DNA sequence: TGTGCCAGCATCAAACCGACAGTCCCCACTGAAGCTTTCTTT. This encodes CASIKPTVPTEAFF. The chain links TRBV6-5 to TRBJ1-1, with D perhaps TRBD1 (5 bases). Trimming left V 7 bases short and J 4 bases short, with 16 bases between. The germline gives CDR1 MNHEY, CDR2 SVGAGI. CDR3 length: 14 amino acids.

This sequence joins TRBV15 and TRBJ2-5; 8 bases align to TRBD1. Germline CDR1 reads LNHNV; CDR2 reads YYDKDF (reference sequence). V lost 2 bases and J lost 4; bases outside the gene matches: 6. This CDR3 is 15 amino acids long. The CDR3 protein is CATSRQGAQGETQYF. The CDR3 nucleotides read TGTGCCACCAGCAGACAGGGGGCGCAGGGAGAGACCCAGTACTTC.

The rearrangement uses TRBV7-2 and TRBJ2-7, with D perhaps TRBD1 (5 bases). CDR1 and CDR2 from the germline V gene are SGHTA and FQGNSA. The CDR3 consists of 15 residues. V was shortened by 1 base and J by 2 bases, with 12 bases between the two germline ends. CDR3 sequence reads: CASSLGYRSTYEQYF. The DNA of the CDR3 is TGTGCCAGCAGCTTAGGGTACAGGTCGACCTACGAGCAGTACTTC.

This clone turned up a few times. The chain has TRBV12-3 or TRBV12-4 and TRBJ1-4; D is perhaps TRBD1 (6 bases). The V end was cut by 5 bases, the J end by 7 bases, with 11 bases between. This CDR3 has 13 amino acids. For the CDR3, the DNA is TGTGCCAGCAGTCGGACAGTCAGTGAAAAACTGTTTTTT. Residues: CASSRTVSEKLFF.

V is TRBV5-4 and J is TRBJ2-5; 7 nucleotides align to TRBD1. The germline gives CDR1 SGHNT, CDR2 YYREEE (reference sequence). V dropped 0 bases and J dropped 2; count of bases not matched to a gene: 1. The CDR3 covers 14 residues. CDR3 protein: CASSLEDRQETQYF. CDR3 coding DNA: TGTGCCAGCAGCTTGGAGGACAGGCAAGAGACCCAGTACTTC. The variable domain in full, with the rest retrieved from reference TRBV5-4 and TRBJ2-5, is ETGVTQSPTHLIKTRGQQVTLRCSSQSGHNTVSWYQQALGQGPQFIFQYYREEENGRGNFPPRFSGLQFPNYSSELNVNALELDDSALYLCASSLEDRQETQYFGPGTRLLVL.

This clone was counted only a few times. V is TRBV24-1 and J is TRBJ2-1; 8 nucleotides agree with TRBD2. The CDR3 is 16 residues long. J lost 3 bases, V lost 2 bases, and 5 bases had no gene match. The V gene's germline CDR1 is KGHDR and CDR2 SFDVKD. The CDR3 DNA sequence: TGTGCCACCAGTGATTACACGGGAGGGGACTACAATGAGCAGTTCTTC. Its translation: CATSDYTGGDYNEQFF.

The CDR3 loop reads CASSPGKGQGIAGELFF. The CDR3 DNA follows: TGTGCCAGCAGCCCGGGAAAGGGACAGGGAATAGCCGGGGAGCTGTTTTTT. V is TRBV11-2 and J is TRBJ2-2; 9 bases agree with TRBD1. Germline loops: CDR1 SGHAT, CDR2 FQNNGV. There are 17 residues in the CDR3. The trim removed 5 bases at V and 6 bases at J, leaving 13 bases unmatched.

The chain recombines TRBV3-1 (or the pseudogene TRBV3-2) with TRBJ1-1, with D unresolved. V lost 0 bases, J lost 11 bases, and 10 bases lay in between. CDR1 is LGHDT and CDR2 is YNNKEL in the germline V gene (reference sequence). This CDR3 has 12 residues. CDR3 sequence (DNA): TGTGCCAGCAGCCAAGATCTTTCGCAGGCTTTCTTT. This sequence encodes CASSQDLSQAFF.

V and J are TRBV6-2 or TRBV6-3 and TRBJ2-7, with D perhaps TRBD2 (5 bases). Trimming cost V 5 bases and J 7 bases, with 15 bases left between them. Per the germline V gene, CDR1 is MNHEY and CDR2 is SVGEGT. The CDR3 spans 13 residues. The CDR3: CASSQGLTREQYF. In DNA form, the CDR3 reads TGTGCCAGCAGTCAAGGCCTCACTAGGGAGCAGTACTTC.

The genes are TRBV19 and TRBJ1-1; the match to TRBD1 covers 8 bases. CDR3 length equals 13 residues. Germline CDR1 is LNHDA and CDR2 is SQIVND (reference sequence). Germline trimming cut 4 bases from V and 5 bases from J; bases unmatched to any gene: 3. This chain's CDR3 is CASSRTGRTEAFF. The CDR3 nucleotides are TGTGCCAGTAGTAGGACAGGGCGGACTGAAGCTTTCTTT.